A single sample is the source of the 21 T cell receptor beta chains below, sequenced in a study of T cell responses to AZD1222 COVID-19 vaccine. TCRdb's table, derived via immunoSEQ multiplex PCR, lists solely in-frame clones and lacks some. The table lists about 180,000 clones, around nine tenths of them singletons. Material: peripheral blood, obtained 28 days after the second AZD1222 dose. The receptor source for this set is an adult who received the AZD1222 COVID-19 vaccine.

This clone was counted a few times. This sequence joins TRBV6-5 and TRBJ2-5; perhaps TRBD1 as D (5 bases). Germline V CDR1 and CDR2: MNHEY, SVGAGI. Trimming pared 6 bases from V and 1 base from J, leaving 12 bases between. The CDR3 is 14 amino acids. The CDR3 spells CASSPWGSQETQYF. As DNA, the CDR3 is TGTGCCAGCAGCCCGTGGGGCAGCCAAGAGACCCAGTACTTC.

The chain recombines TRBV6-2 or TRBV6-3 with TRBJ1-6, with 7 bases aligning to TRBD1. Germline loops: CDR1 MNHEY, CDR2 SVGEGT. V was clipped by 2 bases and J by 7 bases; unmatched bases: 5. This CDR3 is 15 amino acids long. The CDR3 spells CASSYPTGRNSPLHF. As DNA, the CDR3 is TGTGCCAGCAGTTACCCGACAGGGAGGAATTCACCCCTCCACTTT.

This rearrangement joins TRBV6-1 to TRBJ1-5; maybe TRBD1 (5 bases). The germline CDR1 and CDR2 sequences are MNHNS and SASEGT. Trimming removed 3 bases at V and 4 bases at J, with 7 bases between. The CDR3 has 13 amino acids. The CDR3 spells CASSDSGNQPQHF. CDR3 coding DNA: TGTGCCAGCAGTGATTCAGGGAATCAGCCCCAGCATTTT.

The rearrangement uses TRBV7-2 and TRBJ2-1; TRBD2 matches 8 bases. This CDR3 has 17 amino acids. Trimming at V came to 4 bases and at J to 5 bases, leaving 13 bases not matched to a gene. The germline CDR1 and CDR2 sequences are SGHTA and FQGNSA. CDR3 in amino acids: CASSSQLLAGGHNEQFF. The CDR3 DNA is TGTGCCAGCAGCTCACAACTCCTCGCGGGGGGACACAATGAGCAGTTCTTC.

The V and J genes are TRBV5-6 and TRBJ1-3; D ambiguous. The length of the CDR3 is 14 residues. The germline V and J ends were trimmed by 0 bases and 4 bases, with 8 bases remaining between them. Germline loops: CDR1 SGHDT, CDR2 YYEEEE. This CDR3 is CASSLVPGGNTIYF. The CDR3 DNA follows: TGTGCCAGCAGCTTGGTCCCAGGAGGAAACACCATATATTTT.

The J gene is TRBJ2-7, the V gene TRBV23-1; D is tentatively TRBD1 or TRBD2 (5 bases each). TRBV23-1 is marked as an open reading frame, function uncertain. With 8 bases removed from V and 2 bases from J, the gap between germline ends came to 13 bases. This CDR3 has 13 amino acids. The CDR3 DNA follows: TGCGCCAGCTCTTCAGGGACGACCTACGAGCAGTACTTC. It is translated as CASSSGTTYEQYF.

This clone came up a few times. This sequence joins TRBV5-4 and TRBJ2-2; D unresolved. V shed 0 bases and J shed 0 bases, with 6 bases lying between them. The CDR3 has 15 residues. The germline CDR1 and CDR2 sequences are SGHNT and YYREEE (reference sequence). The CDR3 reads CASSLGGSNTGELFF. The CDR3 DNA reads TGTGCCAGCAGCTTGGGCGGATCGAACACCGGGGAGCTGTTTTTT.

The CDR3 nucleotides are TGTGCCAGCAGCTCCGGGCGGGCGGACAGACGCTCCCCTGGAAACACCATATATTTT. As protein: CASSSGRADRRSPGNTIYF. The V and J genes are TRBV28 and TRBJ1-3, with D perhaps TRBD1 (6 bases). The CDR3 totals 19 residues. Germline V gene lookup returns CDR1 MDHEN and CDR2 SYDVKM. V dropped 6 bases and J dropped 2 bases, with 26 bases sitting between them.

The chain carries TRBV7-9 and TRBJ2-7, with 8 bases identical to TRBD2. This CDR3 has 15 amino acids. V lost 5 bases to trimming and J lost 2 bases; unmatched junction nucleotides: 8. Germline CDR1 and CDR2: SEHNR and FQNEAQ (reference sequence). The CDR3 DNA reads TGTGCCAGCAGCCAACTAGCGGTCGGCCCCTACGAGCAGTACTTC. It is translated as CASSQLAVGPYEQYF.

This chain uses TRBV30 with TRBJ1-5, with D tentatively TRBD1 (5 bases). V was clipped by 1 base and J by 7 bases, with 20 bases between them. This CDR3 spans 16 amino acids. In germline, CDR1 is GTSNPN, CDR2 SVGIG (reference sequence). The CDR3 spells CAWSAGLNVGNQPQHF. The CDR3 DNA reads TGTGCCTGGAGTGCGGGACTCAACGTCGGGAACCAGCCCCAGCATTTT. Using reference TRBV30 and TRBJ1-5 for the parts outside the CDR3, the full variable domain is SQTIHQWPATLVQPVGSPLSLECTVEGTSNPNLYWYRQAAGRGLQLLFYSVGIGQISSEVPQNLSASRPQDRQFILSSKKLLLSDSGFYLCAWSAGLNVGNQPQHFGDGTRLSIL.

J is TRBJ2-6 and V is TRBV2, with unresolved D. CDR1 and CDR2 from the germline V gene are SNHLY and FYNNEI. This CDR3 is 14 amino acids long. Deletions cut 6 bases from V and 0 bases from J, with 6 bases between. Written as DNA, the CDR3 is TGTGCCAGCAGACAACACTCTGGGGCCAACGTCCTGACTTTC. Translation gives CASRQHSGANVLTF.

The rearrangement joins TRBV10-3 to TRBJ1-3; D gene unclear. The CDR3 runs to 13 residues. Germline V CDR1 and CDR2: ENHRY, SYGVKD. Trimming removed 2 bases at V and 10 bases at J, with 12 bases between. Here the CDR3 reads CAISENLPGTIYF. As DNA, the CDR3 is TGTGCCATCAGTGAGAATCTCCCGGGGACCATATATTTT.

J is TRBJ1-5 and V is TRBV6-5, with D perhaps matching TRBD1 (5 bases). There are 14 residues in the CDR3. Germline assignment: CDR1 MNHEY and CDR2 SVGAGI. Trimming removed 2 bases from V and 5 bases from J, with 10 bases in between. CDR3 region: CASSYLGRDQPQHF. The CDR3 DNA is TGTGCCAGCAGTTACCTAGGCAGGGATCAGCCCCAGCATTTT.

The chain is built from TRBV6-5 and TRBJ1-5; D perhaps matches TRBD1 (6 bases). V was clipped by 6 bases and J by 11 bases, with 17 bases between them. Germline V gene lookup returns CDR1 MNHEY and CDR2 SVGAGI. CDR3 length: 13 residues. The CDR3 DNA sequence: TGTGCCAGCAGGAGGGCGGGGGCGGTTTCCCAGCATTTT. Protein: CASRRAGAVSQHF.

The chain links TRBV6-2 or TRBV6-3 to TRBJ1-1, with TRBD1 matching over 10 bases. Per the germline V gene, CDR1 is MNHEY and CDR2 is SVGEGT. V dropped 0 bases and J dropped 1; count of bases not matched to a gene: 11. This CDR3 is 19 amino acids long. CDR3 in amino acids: CASSYSTDRGRLGNTEAFF. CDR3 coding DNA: TGTGCCAGCAGTTACTCCACGGACAGGGGGAGACTCGGGAACACTGAAGCTTTCTTT.

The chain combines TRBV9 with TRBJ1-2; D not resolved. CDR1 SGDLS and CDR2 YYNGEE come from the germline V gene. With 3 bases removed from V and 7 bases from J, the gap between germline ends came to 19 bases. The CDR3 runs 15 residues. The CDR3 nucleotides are TGTGCCAGCAGCGCCGACATAGGGAGGTGGCGTGGCTACACCTTC. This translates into CASSADIGRWRGYTF.

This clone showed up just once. CDR3 sequence: CAISESEPPGKLFF. For the CDR3, the DNA is TGTGCCATCAGTGAGTCCGAGCCACCCGGAAAACTGTTTTTT. V gene TRBV10-3 combines with J gene TRBJ1-4, with D hard to call. Trimming pared 0 bases from V and 10 bases from J, leaving 12 bases between. This CDR3 comprises 14 residues. CDR1 is ENHRY, CDR2 SYGVKD, per germline.

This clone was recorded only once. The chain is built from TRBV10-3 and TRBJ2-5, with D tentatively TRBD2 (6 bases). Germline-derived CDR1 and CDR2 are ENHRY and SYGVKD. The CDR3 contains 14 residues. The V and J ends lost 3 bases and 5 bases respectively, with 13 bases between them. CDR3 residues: CAISEMGGRETQYF. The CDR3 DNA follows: TGTGCCATCAGTGAAATGGGGGGACGGGAGACCCAGTACTTC.

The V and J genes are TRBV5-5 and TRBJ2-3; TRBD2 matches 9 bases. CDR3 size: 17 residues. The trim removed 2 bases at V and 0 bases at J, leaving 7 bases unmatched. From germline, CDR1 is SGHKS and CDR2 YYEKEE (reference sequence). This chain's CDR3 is CASSLGSGGPSTDTQYF. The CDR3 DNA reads TGTGCCAGCAGCTTAGGTAGCGGGGGACCTAGCACAGATACGCAGTATTTT.

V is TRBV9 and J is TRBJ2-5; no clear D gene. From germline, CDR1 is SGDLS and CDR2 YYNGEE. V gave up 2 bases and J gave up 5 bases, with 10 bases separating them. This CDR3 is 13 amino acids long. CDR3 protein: CASSVFPRETQYF. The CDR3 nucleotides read TGTGCCAGCAGCGTCTTCCCTAGGGAGACCCAGTACTTC.

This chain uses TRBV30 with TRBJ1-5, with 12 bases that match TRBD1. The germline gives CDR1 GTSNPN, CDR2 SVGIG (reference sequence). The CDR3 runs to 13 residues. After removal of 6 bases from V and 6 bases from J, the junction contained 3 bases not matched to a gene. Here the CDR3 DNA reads TGTGCCTGCGGGACAGGGGGCGTTCAGCCCCAGCATTTT. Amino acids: CACGTGGVQPQHF.